This T cell receptor beta chain comes out of a study of TIL therapy for anti-PD-1-resistant metastatic lung cancer. The immunoSEQ assay was v3. Data came from immunoSEQ multiplex PCR; TCRdb stores just in-frame clones and leaves some out. The sample includes approximately 57,000 clones, approximately 75% seen only once; the top ten take 2.9%. This sample's time point: pre-treatment sample, taken before nivolumab and TIL therapy. Trimming left V 2 bases short and J 7 bases short, with 12 bases between. Germline CDR1 and CDR2: GTSNPN and SVGIG (reference sequence). The CDR3 is 13 residues long. The rearrangement links TRBV30 to TRBJ2-1, with a possible D match to TRBD2 (6 bases). The sequencing here drew on blood, taken at baseline. This TCR was sampled from a person between 25 and 80 years old with non-small cell lung cancer. This CDR3 reads CAWSRRGKNEQFF. CDR3 coding DNA: TGTGCCTGGAGTCGGCGGGGTAAAAATGAGCAGTTCTTC.